Listed here are 26 T cell receptor beta chains from one sample, sequenced in a study of early T cells in non-severe SARS-CoV-2 infection. TCRdb fed the 5' RACE reads into MiXCR, producing one record per CDR3 protein. The sample has approximately 84,000 distinct CDR3 sequences, approximately 15% seen once. The specimen sequenced was whole blood. All receptors derive from an adult who was a healthcare worker with PCR-confirmed SARS-CoV-2 infection or an uninfected control (not recorded which).

This clonotype was seen only a few times. CDR3 region: CASSELAMGEQYF. The CDR3 nucleotides read TGCGCCAGCAGTGAGTTAGCTATGGGCGAGCAGTACTTC. The chain joins TRBV10-2 to TRBJ2-7; D uncertain. The length of the CDR3 is 13 residues. The ends were cut back, 1 base at V and 6 bases at J, with 10 bases in the middle. Germline loops: CDR1 WSHSY, CDR2 SAAADI.

This chain connects TRBV20-1 to TRBJ1-1; perhaps TRBD1 as D (5 bases). The CDR3 loop spans 13 amino acids. The germline V gene encodes CDR1 DFQATT and CDR2 SNEGSKA (reference sequence). V lost 4 bases, J lost 2 bases, and 11 bases lay in between. CDR3 region: CSAKDGGNTEAFF. The CDR3 region has the DNA TGCAGTGCTAAGGATGGGGGAAACACTGAAGCTTTCTTT.

Only a few counts were recorded for this clonotype. The chain uses TRBV27 and TRBJ2-1; 8 nucleotides agree with TRBD2. Germline values: CDR1 MNHEY, CDR2 SMNVEV (reference sequence). There are 16 residues in the CDR3. V shed 0 bases, J shed 6 bases, and the junction held 7 bases outside the gene matches. The CDR3 coding sequence is TGTGCCAGCAGTTTATCGTACAGCGGGAGTCGCAATGAGCAGTTCTTC. It encodes CASSLSYSGSRNEQFF.

Only a few counts were recorded for this clonotype. The V call is TRBV20-1, the J call TRBJ2-1; perhaps TRBD2 as D (6 bases). Germline V gives CDR1 DFQATT, CDR2 SNEGSKA (reference sequence). Between the trimmed V and J ends, which lost 6 bases and 1 base, there was a span of 16 bases. The CDR3 has 15 amino acids. CDR3 nucleotides: TGCAGTGCAGAAAGGCCGGGACTTTCCTACAATGAGCAGTTCTTC. Amino acid sequence: CSAERPGLSYNEQFF.

The chain joins TRBV21-1 to TRBJ2-1. TRBV21-1 is a listed pseudogene. CDR3 length equals 15 residues. CDR3 nucleotides: TGTGCCAGCAGCATGCAGCCTAACTCCTACAATGAGCAGTTCTTC. Its translation: CASSMQPNSYNEQFF.

The table lists this clonotype with a few counts. The chain couples TRBV4-1 to TRBJ2-3, with no clear D. The V end lost 1 base, the J end lost 6 bases, and 17 bases lay between the germline ends. Germline CDR1 is MGHRA and CDR2 is YSYEKL. This CDR3 spans 16 amino acids. CDR3 in amino acids: CASSQGGWPGSDTQYF. DNA for the CDR3: TGCGCCAGCAGCCAAGGTGGTTGGCCCGGCTCCGATACGCAGTATTTT.

There are a few counts of this clonotype. The chain's CDR3 is CASSLGVTEAFF. CDR3 nucleotides: TGTGCCAGCAGCTTAGGGGTTACTGAAGCTTTCTTT. The V and J genes are TRBV11-2 and TRBJ1-1; the D is unclear. The CDR3 has 12 amino acids. CDR1 SGHAT and CDR2 FQNNGV come from the germline V gene. The V end was cut by 1 base, the J end by 5 bases, with 5 bases between.

V is TRBV20-1 and J is TRBJ2-7; D is undetermined. The CDR3 is 10 residues long. Germline V gene sequence: CDR1 DFQATT, CDR2 SNEGSKA (reference sequence). Trimming took 5 bases from V and 0 from J, leaving 2 bases between them. The CDR3 DNA follows: TGCAGTGCTGCCTCCTACGAGCAGTACTTC. It specifies CSAASYEQYF.

The J gene is TRBJ2-3, the V gene TRBV27, with 9 bases matching TRBD2. There are 17 residues in the CDR3. Germline values: CDR1 MNHEY, CDR2 SMNVEV (reference sequence). The J segment lost 3 bases and the V segment lost 6 bases, leaving 13 bases of the junction unmatched. CDR3 sequence: CASSPLSRGRGTDTQYF. CDR3 DNA: TGTGCCAGCAGCCCTCTCTCCCGCGGGAGGGGAACAGATACGCAGTATTTT.

The sample holds a few counts of this clonotype. This chain connects TRBV4-3 to TRBJ1-1; TRBD1 matches at 11 bases. Germline loops: CDR1 LGHNA, CDR2 YSLEER. The J segment lost 4 bases and the V segment lost 1 base, leaving 5 bases of the junction unmatched. The CDR3 consists of 16 residues. This chain's CDR3 is CASSQVWDRGITEAFF. The CDR3 nucleotides read TGCGCCAGCAGCCAAGTGTGGGACAGGGGGATCACTGAAGCTTTCTTT.

This clonotype was seen at least ten times. The chain recombines TRBV24-1 with TRBJ2-1; D remains unclear. The V and J ends lost 5 bases and 7 bases respectively, with 17 bases between them. Germline CDR1 and CDR2: KGHDR and SFDVKD. This CDR3 spans 15 amino acids. CDR3 nucleotides: TGTGCCACCAGTGTCCACAGTGAAACGAGGAATGAGCAGTTCTTC. This gives the protein CATSVHSETRNEQFF.

V and J are TRBV2 and TRBJ1-4, with D possibly being TRBD1 (5 bases). V was shortened by 6 bases and J by 8 bases, with 16 bases between the two germline ends. This CDR3 is 14 amino acids long. Per the germline V gene, CDR1 is SNHLY and CDR2 is FYNNEI. The CDR3, as DNA: TGTGCCAGCAGCCGAAGGGAGAGGGACGAAAAACTGTTTTTT. Translation: CASSRRERDEKLFF.

J is TRBJ2-5 and V is TRBV28; no clear D gene. Deletions cut 8 bases from V and 4 bases from J, with 17 bases between. The CDR3 sequence is 14 residues long. CDR1 is MDHEN, CDR2 SYDVKM, per germline. The CDR3 sequence is CASGSRALRETQYF. The CDR3 nucleotides are TGTGCCAGCGGCTCTCGTGCCCTAAGAGAGACCCAGTACTTC.

In this sample, this clonotype turned up a few times. This rearrangement joins TRBV4-1 to TRBJ2-7, with D unresolved. Germline V CDR1 and CDR2: MGHRA, YSYEKL. CDR3 length: 16 amino acids. The germline V and J ends were trimmed by 1 base and 3 bases, with 16 bases remaining between them. The CDR3 here is CASSQGPQPSGYEQYF. For the CDR3, the DNA is TGCGCCAGCAGCCAAGGCCCCCAGCCCTCAGGCTACGAGCAGTACTTC.

This clonotype has ten or more counts. The V and J genes are TRBV29-1 and TRBJ2-1; 11 nucleotides agree with TRBD2. The junction had 6 bases not matched to a gene; V was cut back by 3 bases and J by 5 bases. The CDR3 is made up of 15 amino acids. CDR1 and CDR2 from the germline V gene are SQVTM and ANQGSEA. The CDR3 region has the DNA TGCAGCGTTGATAACCTAGCGGGAGGAGACAATGAGCAGTTCTTC. Translated, it gives CSVDNLAGGDNEQFF.

This clonotype is labeled medium-sized. This sequence joins TRBV28 and TRBJ2-5; D ambiguous. The CDR3 is made up of 10 amino acids. Germline V lookup: CDR1 MDHEN, CDR2 SYDVKM. Trimming took off 6 bases at V and 1 base at J, with 0 bases between the two ends. CDR3 residues: CASSQETQYF. The CDR3 nucleotides are TGTGCCAGCAGCCAAGAGACCCAGTACTTC.

This clonotype was detected only a few times. The J gene is TRBJ1-1, the V gene TRBV10-3; the D gene is possibly TRBD1 (5 bases). V gave up 10 bases and J gave up 0 bases, with 18 bases separating them. Germline lookup yields CDR1 ENHRY and CDR2 SYGVKD. This CDR3 is 15 amino acids long. CDR3 DNA: TGTGCCACCCGACAGCGCGGGAAAGTGAACACTGAAGCTTTCTTT. This encodes CATRQRGKVNTEAFF.

The sample holds many counts of this clonotype. The CDR3 region is CASSARDTGELFF. The CDR3 coding sequence is TGTGCCAGCAGTGCGAGAGACACCGGGGAGCTGTTTTTT. The chain joins TRBV6-5 to TRBJ2-2; D gene ambiguous. The CDR3 runs to 13 residues. V lost 5 bases and J 3 bases, leaving 7 bases between the germline ends. Germline-derived CDR1 and CDR2 are MNHEY and SVGAGI.

J is TRBJ2-7 and V is TRBV7-9; 7 nucleotides line up with TRBD1. Germline lookup yields CDR1 SEHNR and CDR2 FQNEAQ (reference sequence). The CDR3 has 14 amino acids. The trim removed 9 bases at V and 3 bases at J, leaving 11 bases unmatched. CDR3 sequence (DNA): TGTGCCAGTGCGCTCTCCGGGACAGACTACGAGCAGTACTTC. Its protein is CASALSGTDYEQYF. Using reference TRBV7-9 and TRBJ2-7 for the parts outside the CDR3, the full variable domain is DTGVSQNPRHKITKRGQNVTFRCDPISEHNRLYWYRQTLGQGPEFLTYFQNEAQLEKSRLLSDRFSAERPKGSFSTLEIQRTEQGDSAMYLCASALSGTDYEQYFGPGTRLTVT.

This clonotype was found a few times. The chain uses TRBV20-1 and TRBJ1-2; D is possibly TRBD1 (5 bases). V was trimmed by 4 bases and J by 2 bases, leaving 11 bases between them. There are 13 residues in the CDR3. Germline CDR1 reads DFQATT; CDR2 reads SNEGSKA (reference sequence). As DNA, the CDR3 is TGCAGTGCTACCCTGCGACAGAACTATGGCTACACCTTC. This translates into CSATLRQNYGYTF.

The chain has TRBV14 and TRBJ2-7, with D hard to call. The germline V gene encodes CDR1 SGHDN and CDR2 FVKESK. The V end was cut by 2 bases, the J end by 6 bases, with 11 bases between. The CDR3 contains 13 residues. In DNA, the CDR3 is TGTGCCAGCAGCCAATTGGGTCGCCCCGAGCAGTACTTC. It codes for CASSQLGRPEQYF.

In its sample, this clonotype was seen a few times. The rearrangement links TRBV11-2 to TRBJ2-2; D ambiguous. Trimming stripped 3 bases from V and 6 bases from J, with 8 bases between. The CDR3 covers 13 residues. Germline CDR1 and CDR2: SGHAT and FQNNGV. CDR3 region: CASSLNFAGELFF. CDR3 DNA: TGTGCCAGCAGCTTGAACTTCGCCGGGGAGCTGTTTTTT.

This clonotype showed up just a few times. J is TRBJ2-7 and V is TRBV2; possible D gene TRBD2, 5 bases. This CDR3 has 14 amino acids. CDR1 and CDR2 (germline): SNHLY, FYNNEI. V lost 0 bases, J lost 6 bases, and 12 bases lay in between. The CDR3 region is CASSEARESGEQYF. The CDR3 region has the DNA TGTGCCAGCAGTGAAGCACGGGAATCTGGCGAGCAGTACTTC.

This clonotype came up a few times. This chain uses TRBV29-1 with TRBJ2-5; weak D call: TRBD1 (6 bases). Between the trimmed V and J ends, which lost 5 bases and 1 base, there was a span of 14 bases. The V gene's germline CDR1 is SQVTM and CDR2 ANQGSEA. The CDR3 extends over 14 amino acids. The CDR3 reads CSVNPRGSQETQYF. In nucleotides, the CDR3 is TGCAGCGTTAACCCCAGGGGTAGCCAAGAGACCCAGTACTTC.

A few counts support this clonotype. This chain links TRBV29-1 with TRBJ2-3; 7 bases are shared with TRBD2. The CDR3 has 14 amino acids. Germline trimming cut 4 bases from V and 5 bases from J; bases unmatched to any gene: 9. Germline V gene sequence: CDR1 SQVTM, CDR2 ANQGSEA. The CDR3 protein is CSVAGGRPIDTQYF. In DNA, the CDR3 is TGCAGCGTTGCGGGGGGACGGCCTATAGATACGCAGTATTTT.

This clonotype was recorded a few times. The chain links TRBV11-2 to TRBJ1-1, with a possible D match to TRBD1 (5 bases). The CDR3 extends over 13 amino acids. The V gene lost 4 bases and the J gene lost 4 bases, with 10 bases spanning the gap. In germline, CDR1 is SGHAT, CDR2 FQNNGV. CDR3 in amino acids: CASSYQGGTEAFF. The CDR3 DNA reads as TGTGCCAGCAGCTATCAGGGAGGCACTGAAGCTTTCTTT.